One TCR beta chain is described in this entry. The sample originates from a study of shared clonotypes between healthy human individuals. Amplification in unsorted PBMC replicate PCRs started from around 0.3 ug DNA, which equals approximately 28,000 T cell genomes. TCRdb keeps only in-frame clones here, not all; method: immunoSEQ multiplex PCR. The table records fewer than 600,000 clones, approximately 79% of them present only once. The clonotype comes from a woman between 35 and 50 years old in good health. Some clones in this sample may be carry-over from other donors' samples. Sequencing input: PBMCs.

The CDR3 here is CATSSDRERYEQYF. The CDR3 DNA sequence: TGTGCCACCAGCAGCGACAGAGAGAGATACGAGCAGTACTTC. The chain combines TRBV15 with TRBJ2-7, with D maybe TRBD1 (5 bases). The germline CDR1 and CDR2 sequences are LNHNV and YYDKDF (reference sequence). This CDR3 is built from 14 residues. Trimming removed 3 bases at V and 4 bases at J, with 13 bases between.